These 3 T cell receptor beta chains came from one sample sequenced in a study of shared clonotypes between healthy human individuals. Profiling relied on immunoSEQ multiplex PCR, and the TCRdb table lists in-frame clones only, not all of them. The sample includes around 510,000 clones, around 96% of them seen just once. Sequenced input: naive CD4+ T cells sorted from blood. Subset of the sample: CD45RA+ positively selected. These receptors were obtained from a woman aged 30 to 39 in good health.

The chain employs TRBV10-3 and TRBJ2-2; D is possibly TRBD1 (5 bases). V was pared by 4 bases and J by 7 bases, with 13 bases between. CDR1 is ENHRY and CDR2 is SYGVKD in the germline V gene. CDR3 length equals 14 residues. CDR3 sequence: CAISGLGRNGELFF. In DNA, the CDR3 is TGTGCCATCAGTGGTTTGGGGCGCAACGGGGAGCTGTTTTTT.

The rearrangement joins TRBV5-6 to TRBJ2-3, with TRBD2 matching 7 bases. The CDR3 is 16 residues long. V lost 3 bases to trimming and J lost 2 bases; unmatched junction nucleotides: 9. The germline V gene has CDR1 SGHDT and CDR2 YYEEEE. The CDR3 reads CASSSVLARATDTQYF. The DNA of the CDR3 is TGTGCCAGCAGCTCTGTACTAGCGAGGGCCACAGATACGCAGTATTTT.

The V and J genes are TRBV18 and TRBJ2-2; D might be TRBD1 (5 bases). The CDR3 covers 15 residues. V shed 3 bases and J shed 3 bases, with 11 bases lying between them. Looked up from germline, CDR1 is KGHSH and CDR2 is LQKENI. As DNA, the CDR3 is TGTGCCAGCTCACCGGGCAGGGTCGACACCGGGGAGCTGTTTTTT. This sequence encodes CASSPGRVDTGELFF.